This TCR beta chain is drawn from a study of T cell responses to AZD1222 COVID-19 vaccine. Study background: Pooled in the analysis were second doses at about 4 or about 12 weeks.

Germline CDR1 is LGHDT and CDR2 is YNNKEL (reference sequence). The CDR3 length is 15 residues. The ends lost 4 bases at V and 11 bases at J; junction bases unmatched: 12. Clones were sequenced by immunoSEQ multiplex PCR, and TCRdb holds only the in-frame ones, with some missing. This sample has around 100,000 clones, with about 85% found just once. The chain is built from TRBV3-1 (or the pseudogene TRBV3-2) and TRBJ2-3, with 10 positions matching TRBD2. Here the sequenced sample was peripheral blood, taken on day 0 of AZD1222 vaccination. This receptor was obtained from an adult in good health. This CDR3 is CASSRLSSGGVMQYF. The CDR3 nucleotides read TGTGCCAGCAGCCGGCTATCAAGCGGGGGGGTCATGCAGTATTTT.